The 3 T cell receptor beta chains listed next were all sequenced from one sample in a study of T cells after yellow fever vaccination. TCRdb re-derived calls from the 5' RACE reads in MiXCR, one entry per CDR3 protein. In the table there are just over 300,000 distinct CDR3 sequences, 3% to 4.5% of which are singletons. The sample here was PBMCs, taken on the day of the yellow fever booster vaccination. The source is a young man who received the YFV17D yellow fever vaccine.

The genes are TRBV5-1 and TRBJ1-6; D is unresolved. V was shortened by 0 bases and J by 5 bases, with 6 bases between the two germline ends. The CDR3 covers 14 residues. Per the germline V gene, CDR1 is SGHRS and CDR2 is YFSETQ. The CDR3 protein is CASSLGQNNSPLHF. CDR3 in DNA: TGCGCCAGCAGCTTGGGGCAGAATAATTCACCCCTCCACTTT.

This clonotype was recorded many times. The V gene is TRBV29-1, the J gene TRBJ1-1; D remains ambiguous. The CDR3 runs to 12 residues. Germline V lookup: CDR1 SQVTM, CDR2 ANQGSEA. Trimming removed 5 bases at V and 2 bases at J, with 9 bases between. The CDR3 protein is CSVSGANTEAFF. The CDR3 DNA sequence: TGCAGCGTTTCAGGAGCTAACACTGAAGCTTTCTTT. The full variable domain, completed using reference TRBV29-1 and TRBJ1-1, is SAVISQKPSRDICQRGTSLTIQCQVDSQVTMMFWYRQQPGQSLTLIATANQGSEATYESGFVIDKFPISRPNLTFSTLTVSNMSPEDSSIYLCSVSGANTEAFFGQGTRLTVV.

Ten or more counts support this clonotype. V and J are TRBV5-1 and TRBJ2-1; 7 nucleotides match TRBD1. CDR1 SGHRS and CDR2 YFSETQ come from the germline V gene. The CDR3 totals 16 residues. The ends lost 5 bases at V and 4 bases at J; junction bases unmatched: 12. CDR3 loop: CASRPFGDRLYNEQFF. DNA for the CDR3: TGCGCCAGCAGGCCCTTCGGGGACAGACTTTACAATGAGCAGTTCTTC.